The present TCR beta chain was sequenced within a study of cytomegalovirus exposure and HLA in healthy donors. Study at large: There were some 120 million unique TCR beta sequences, drawn from some 180 million T cells, in an earlier analysis. Study-wide findings and caveats: Reportedly, diagnosis of cytomegalovirus status by the classifier showed high specificity and sensitivity. Association of a missense DCLRE1C variant with TCR beta V- and J-gene trimming was reported in a later analysis.

Healthy people donating bone marrow made up the donors. Details on this clone: Its antigen is currently unknown.

It was with 60 Vbeta and 13 Jbeta primers that the PCR ran. Here immunoSEQ multiplex PCR was the method, and the copy in TCRdb shows in-frame clones only, minus some. The repertoire holds 100,000 to 150,000 clones, with approximately 75% as singletons. The origin of this receptor is a man aged 25-40 years in good health and CMV-seronegative. The material sequenced was PBMCs.

This CDR3 reads CASSLGYYPTDTQYF. In nucleotides, the CDR3 is TGTGCCAGCAGCTTGGGGTACTATCCCACAGATACGCAGTATTTT. The chain employs TRBV5-4 and TRBJ2-3; D unresolved. This CDR3 spans 15 amino acids. Germline CDR1 SGHNT, CDR2 YYREEE (reference sequence). V shed 0 bases and J shed 2 bases, with 10 bases lying between them.